The 2 T cell receptor beta chains in this list originate from one sample, sequenced in a study of CD8+CD57+ T cells in acquired aplastic anemia. TCR beta VDJ and CDR3 profiles were obtained from a genomic DNA template. Each CDR3 protein gets one entry after TCRdb re-called the reads with MiXCR. Of about 260,000 distinct CDR3 sequences listed, 70% to 85% are singletons. Patients selected for sequencing had displayed CD8+CD57+ cell expansion by flow cytometry. The sample consisted of sorted CD4+, CD8+, or CD8+CD57+ T cells (not recorded which) from PBMCs. The receptors were sampled from a human donor with aplastic anemia.

The chain is built from TRBV2 and TRBJ1-2; 7 positions match TRBD1. The CDR3 is 13 residues long. Losses at the gene ends were 6 bases for V and 2 bases for J; bases not matched to a gene: 3. The germline gives CDR1 SNHLY, CDR2 FYNNEI. The CDR3 protein is CASSRDSNYGYTF. In nucleotides, the CDR3 is TGTGCCAGCAGCCGGGACAGCAACTATGGCTACACCTTC.

The genes are TRBV25-1 and TRBJ2-7, with a weak D call TRBD1 (7 bases). Germline CDR1 reads MGHDK; CDR2 reads SYGVNS. The germline V and J ends were trimmed by 5 bases and 1 base, with 18 bases remaining between them. The CDR3 runs 16 residues. CDR3 DNA sequence: TGTGCCAGCAGTACGGAGGGGACAGCCCTTTCCTACGAGCAGTACGTC. This sequence encodes CASSTEGTALSYEQYV.